These T cell receptor beta chains were read from a single sample in a study of cytomegalovirus exposure and HLA in healthy donors. Sequenced by immunoSEQ multiplex PCR; TCRdb stores in-frame clones only, minus some. Altogether under 200,000 clones are present, 81% being singletons, with the ten largest covering 3.4%. Sequencing was done on a sample of PBMCs. All receptors come from a man in his forties in good health and CMV-seropositive. The CDR3 runs from the conserved cysteine through the conserved F or W. A D gene is named only where the DNA matches it firmly. Size values are once, few and many counts, or a class for expanded clones, and some rows have none.

v_gene: TRBV10-2; d_gene: TRBD1; abundance: -; j_gene: TRBJ2-7; CDR3nt: TGCGCCAGTAGTGAGGGCGCAGGGGGCTACGAGCAGTACTTC; CDR3aa: CASSEGAGGYEQYF
v_gene: TRBV5-3; d_gene: TRBD1; abundance: -; j_gene: TRBJ1-5; CDR3nt: TGTGCCAGAAGCATTAGACAGGGCCCAAGGCAGCCCCAGCATTTT; CDR3aa: CARSIRQGPRQPQHF
v_gene: TRBV19; d_gene: -; abundance: -; j_gene: TRBJ2-2; CDR3nt: TGTGCCAGTAGTATATACGGGGACACCGGGGAGCTGTTTTTT; CDR3aa: CASSIYGDTGELFF
v_gene: TRBV30; d_gene: -; abundance: -; j_gene: TRBJ1-1; CDR3nt: TGTGCCTGGAGATGTGGCTACACTGAAGCTTTCTTT; CDR3aa: CAWRCGYTEAFF
v_gene: TRBV5-1; d_gene: -; abundance: -; j_gene: TRBJ2-3; CDR3nt: TGCGCCAGCAGCGCCTACACAGATACGCAGTATTTT; CDR3aa: CASSAYTDTQYF
v_gene: TRBV6-5; d_gene: TRBD1; abundance: -; j_gene: TRBJ2-1; CDR3nt: TGTGCCAGCAGTTACGACGGGACAGGGTACTACAATGAGCAGTTCTTC; CDR3aa: CASSYDGTGYYNEQFF
v_gene: TRBV28; d_gene: TRBD2; abundance: -; j_gene: TRBJ2-7; CDR3nt: TGTGCCAGCAGGAGAATAGCGGGAACACCCTTCTACGAGCAGTACTTC; CDR3aa: CASRRIAGTPFYEQYF
v_gene: TRBV19; d_gene: -; abundance: -; j_gene: TRBJ1-4; CDR3nt: TGTGCCAGTAGAACCGCCCTCACCGGTAATGAAAAACTGTTTTTT; CDR3aa: CASRTALTGNEKLFF
v_gene: TRBV19; d_gene: TRBD2; abundance: -; j_gene: TRBJ2-7; CDR3nt: TGTGCCAGTAGTAGAAGTCTAGCGGGGGGGTTTTCCTACGAGCAGTACTTC; CDR3aa: CASSRSLAGGFSYEQYF
v_gene: TRBV27; d_gene: TRBD2; abundance: -; j_gene: TRBJ2-7; CDR3nt: TGTGCCAGCAGCCAAGATATAGGGGAGGGCGAGCAGTACTTC; CDR3aa: CASSQDIGEGEQYF
v_gene: TRBV29-1; d_gene: TRBD2; abundance: -; j_gene: TRBJ2-1; CDR3nt: TGCAGCGGTGGGGCGGGAGTAGGGAATGAGCAGTTCTTC; CDR3aa: CSGGAGVGNEQFF
v_gene: TRBV15; d_gene: -; abundance: -; j_gene: TRBJ1-5; CDR3nt: TGTGCCACCACTATGGACACCAACCAGCCCCAGCATTTT; CDR3aa: CATTMDTNQPQHF
v_gene: TRBV6-5; d_gene: -; abundance: -; j_gene: TRBJ2-7; CDR3nt: TGTGCCAGCAGTTACTCGATCGGGGATGAGCAGTACTTC; CDR3aa: CASSYSIGDEQYF
v_gene: TRBV19; d_gene: -; abundance: -; j_gene: TRBJ1-1; CDR3nt: TGTGCCAGTAGATCACAGGGTATCACTGAAGCTTTCTTT; CDR3aa: CASRSQGITEAFF
v_gene: TRBV28; d_gene: TRBD2; abundance: -; j_gene: TRBJ2-2; CDR3nt: TGTGCCAGCAGTTTGGGGGGGTTTACCGGGGAGCTGTTTTTT; CDR3aa: CASSLGGFTGELFF
v_gene: TRBV7-2; d_gene: -; abundance: -; j_gene: TRBJ1-1; CDR3nt: TGTGCCAGCAGCTTCAGGGTGAACACTGAAGCTTTCTTT; CDR3aa: CASSFRVNTEAFF
v_gene: TRBV5-4; d_gene: TRBD1; abundance: -; j_gene: TRBJ2-3; CDR3nt: TGTGCCAGCAGCTCGACCCTAGGACAGGGGGATGCAGATACGCAGTATTTT; CDR3aa: CASSSTLGQGDADTQYF
v_gene: TRBV7-8; d_gene: -; abundance: few; j_gene: TRBJ2-2; CDR3nt: TGTGCCAGCAGCTTAGTTACGAACACCGGGGAGCTGTTTTTT; CDR3aa: CASSLVTNTGELFF
v_gene: TRBV5-6; d_gene: TRBD2; abundance: -; j_gene: TRBJ2-1; CDR3nt: TGTGCCAGCAGGACTAGCGCGAATGAGCAGTTCTTC; CDR3aa: CASRTSANEQFF
v_gene: TRBV5-6; d_gene: TRBD1; abundance: -; j_gene: TRBJ2-7; CDR3nt: TGTGCCAGCAGACCACAGGGGATGAGTGGCCACGAGCAGTACTTC; CDR3aa: CASRPQGMSGHEQYF
v_gene: TRBV11-2; d_gene: -; abundance: -; j_gene: TRBJ1-1; CDR3nt: TGTGCCAGCAGCTTAGATTGGTGGGGGCGCGCTGACACTGAGGCTTTCTTT; CDR3aa: CASSLDWWGRADTEAFF
v_gene: TRBV29-1; d_gene: TRBD2; abundance: -; j_gene: TRBJ2-3; CDR3nt: TGCAGCGTTGAAGCTAGCGGACACACAGATACGCAGTATTTT; CDR3aa: CSVEASGHTDTQYF
v_gene: TRBV5-1; d_gene: TRBD2; abundance: -; j_gene: TRBJ2-3; CDR3nt: TGCGCCAGCAGCTTGGGGGGACTAGCGGGAACCACAGATACGCAGTATTTT; CDR3aa: CASSLGGLAGTTDTQYF
v_gene: TRBV21-1; d_gene: -; abundance: -; j_gene: TRBJ1-1; CDR3nt: -; CDR3aa: CASWGTGAANTEAFF
v_gene: TRBV2; d_gene: -; abundance: -; j_gene: TRBJ2-1; CDR3nt: TGTGCCAGCAACGACAACTACAATGAGCAGTTCTTC; CDR3aa: CASNDNYNEQFF
v_gene: TRBV7-9; d_gene: -; abundance: once; j_gene: TRBJ2-7; CDR3nt: TGTGCCAGCAGCTTAGTCGGCTACGAGCAGTACTTC; CDR3aa: CASSLVGYEQYF
v_gene: TRBV5-1; d_gene: -; abundance: -; j_gene: TRBJ1-2; CDR3nt: TGCGCCAGCAGCTTGCCGGGGGCTAACTATGGCTACACCTTC; CDR3aa: CASSLPGANYGYTF
v_gene: TRBV30; d_gene: -; abundance: -; j_gene: TRBJ1-1; CDR3nt: TGTGCCTGGAGTGGCCAGGGACATTCCAACACTGAAGCTTTCTTT; CDR3aa: CAWSGQGHSNTEAFF
v_gene: TRBV6-5; d_gene: -; abundance: -; j_gene: TRBJ2-7; CDR3nt: TGTGCCAGCAGATACAGGAGGAGGGACTGGTACGAGCAGTACTTC; CDR3aa: CASRYRRRDWYEQYF
v_gene: TRBV7-9; d_gene: -; abundance: -; j_gene: TRBJ2-1; CDR3nt: TGTGCCAGCAGCTTAGGTTTAACTAGCTCCTACAATGAGCAGTTCTTC; CDR3aa: CASSLGLTSSYNEQFF
v_gene: TRBV15; d_gene: TRBD1; abundance: -; j_gene: TRBJ1-3; CDR3nt: TGTGCCACCAGCAGAACCCGGACAGGGGGCTTCGGAAACACCATATATTTT; CDR3aa: CATSRTRTGGFGNTIYF
v_gene: TRBV6-6; d_gene: TRBD1; abundance: once; j_gene: TRBJ1-1; CDR3nt: TGTGCCAGCAGGGGAGCCCGGGACAGGGGAATCACTGAAGCTTTCTTT; CDR3aa: CASRGARDRGITEAFF
v_gene: TRBV9; d_gene: TRBD1; abundance: -; j_gene: TRBJ2-7; CDR3nt: TGTGCCAGCAGCGTAGGGACAGGAGTTGGTACGAGCGAGCAGTACTTC; CDR3aa: CASSVGTGVGTSEQYF
v_gene: TRBV7-9; d_gene: -; abundance: -; j_gene: TRBJ2-7; CDR3nt: TGTGCCAGCAGCTCCCCGGTTGGCTACGAGCAGTACTTC; CDR3aa: CASSSPVGYEQYF
v_gene: TRBV7-9; d_gene: -; abundance: few; j_gene: TRBJ1-5; CDR3nt: TGTGCCAGCAGCTTAACGGGGGGAGGGAATCAGCCCCAGCATTTT; CDR3aa: CASSLTGGGNQPQHF
v_gene: TRBV5-4; d_gene: TRBD2; abundance: -; j_gene: TRBJ2-3; CDR3nt: TGTGCCAGCAGCCGAGGCGGAGGGGAGGGGAGCGCAGATACGCAGTATTTT; CDR3aa: CASSRGGGEGSADTQYF
v_gene: TRBV6-5; d_gene: TRBD2; abundance: -; j_gene: TRBJ2-1; CDR3nt: TGTGCCAGCACCCGGGCTAGCGGCAGCAATGAGCAGTTCTTC; CDR3aa: CASTRASGSNEQFF
v_gene: TRBV5-1; d_gene: -; abundance: -; j_gene: TRBJ2-5; CDR3nt: TGCGCCAGCAGCTTGGCCGGAGGACGGCTAGAGACCCAGTACTTC; CDR3aa: CASSLAGGRLETQYF
v_gene: TRBV28; d_gene: TRBD1; abundance: few; j_gene: TRBJ1-6; CDR3nt: TGTGCCAGCAGTTCCAATACTGACAGGGCTAACTATAATTCACCCCTCCACTTT; CDR3aa: CASSSNTDRANYNSPLHF
v_gene: TRBV5-6; d_gene: -; abundance: -; j_gene: TRBJ1-3; CDR3nt: TGTGCCAGCAGCTTGGCGGGGGGTGGAAACACCATATATTTT; CDR3aa: CASSLAGGGNTIYF